One sample yielded the 27 T cell receptor beta chains listed below, sequenced in a study of Ad26.COV2.S vaccination and SARS-CoV-2 variants. TCRdb keeps only in-frame clones here, not all; method: immunoSEQ multiplex PCR. This sample has about 400,000 clones; 89% occur once, and the top ten carry approximately 1.9%. Documented treatment: 19 received Ad26.COV2.S at low or high dose, single or two shots; roughly five received placebo; per-sample allocation not given. Day 63 after the first injection of vaccine or placebo was the sampling time. Source: peripheral blood, taken in a trial of Ad26.COV2.S vaccine versus placebo. These receptors were taken from a person between 18 and 65 years old who received the Ad26.COV2.S COVID-19 vaccine or a placebo.

The chain uses TRBV7-8 and TRBJ2-4; D not resolved. This CDR3 comprises 12 residues. CDR1 is SGHVS and CDR2 is FQNEAQ in the germline V gene. V lost 3 bases and J 6 bases, leaving 6 bases between the germline ends. The CDR3 DNA reads as TGTGCCAGCAGCTTCGTAGGAAACATTCAGTACTTC. It specifies CASSFVGNIQYF.

Only one count was recorded for this clone. The chain uses TRBV24-1 and TRBJ2-3; D may correspond to TRBD1 or TRBD2 (5 bases each). Germline assignment: CDR1 KGHDR and CDR2 SFDVKD. The CDR3 has 16 amino acids. The V gene lost 6 bases and the J gene lost 4 bases, with 19 bases spanning the gap. CDR3 nucleotide sequence: TGTGCCACCAGTCGACCAACAGGAGGAGTTGCAGATACGCAGTATTTT. This sequence encodes CATSRPTGGVADTQYF.

The chain links TRBV5-6 to TRBJ2-3; 7 nucleotides match TRBD1. Germline CDR1 reads SGHDT; CDR2 reads YYEEEE. The CDR3 is made up of 14 amino acids. After removal of 4 bases from V and 7 bases from J, the junction contained 9 bases not matched to a gene. CDR3 sequence: CASSDMDRFNTQYF. CDR3 nucleotides: TGTGCCAGCAGCGATATGGACAGGTTTAATACGCAGTATTTT.

This chain links TRBV4-1 with TRBJ1-3; 8 bases are shared with TRBD1. From germline, CDR1 is MGHRA and CDR2 YSYEKL. This CDR3 comprises 16 residues. J lost 4 bases, V lost 0 bases, and 5 bases had no gene match. CDR3 region: CASSQEGAGGGNTIYF. The CDR3 DNA sequence: TGCGCCAGCAGCCAAGAGGGGGCAGGGGGCGGAAACACCATATATTTT.

The chain has TRBV29-1 and TRBJ1-4, with no clear D. This CDR3 comprises 17 residues. V was pared by 6 bases and J by 10 bases, with 30 bases between. Germline-derived CDR1 and CDR2 are SQVTM and ANQGSEA. This chain's CDR3 is CSVPGEGRGPSAGKLFF. As DNA, the CDR3 is TGCAGCGTCCCCGGAGAGGGTCGTGGTCCTTCCGCTGGAAAACTGTTTTTT.

The chain is built from TRBV9 and TRBJ2-1, with 8 bases identical to TRBD1. Germline V gene sequence: CDR1 SGDLS, CDR2 YYNGEE. The CDR3 consists of 14 residues. V shed 3 bases and J 5 bases; nucleotides not matched to a gene: 4. The CDR3 region has the DNA TGTGCCAGCAGCGCGGGACAGGCTCACAATGAGCAGTTCTTC. It codes for CASSAGQAHNEQFF.

J is TRBJ1-4 and V is TRBV4-1; the D gene is possibly TRBD1 (5 bases). The CDR3 contains 16 residues. The V gene lost 2 bases and the J gene lost 5 bases, with 15 bases spanning the gap. Germline CDR1 and CDR2: MGHRA and YSYEKL. The CDR3 region has the DNA TGCGCCAGCAGCCAACCGGGACGGTCCAAAAATGAAAAACTGTTTTTT. This translates into CASSQPGRSKNEKLFF.

The genes are TRBV19 and TRBJ2-2; tentatively, D is TRBD1 or TRBD2 (5 bases each). This CDR3 has 12 amino acids. The germline V gene encodes CDR1 LNHDA and CDR2 SQIVND (reference sequence). The CDR3 is CAGGDNTGELFF. The CDR3 DNA sequence: TGTGCTGGGGGTGATAACACCGGGGAGCTGTTTTTT.

J is TRBJ2-5 and V is TRBV10-3; possibly TRBD1 for D (6 bases). Germline lookup yields CDR1 ENHRY and CDR2 SYGVKD. This CDR3 is built from 13 residues. Trimming cost V 5 bases and J 1 base, with 8 bases left between them. CDR3 DNA: TGTGCCATCAGTAGGGACATCCAAGAGACCCAGTACTTC. Amino acid sequence: CAISRDIQETQYF.

CDR3: CASSQDRGEYGYEQYF. Here the CDR3 DNA reads TGTGCCAGCAGCCAAGACAGGGGGGAGTATGGATACGAGCAGTACTTC. The chain links TRBV14 to TRBJ2-7, with a tentative D call TRBD1 (7 bases). CDR1 and CDR2 (germline): SGHDN, FVKESK. This CDR3 has 16 residues. Trimming stripped 0 bases from V and 4 bases from J, with 16 bases between. The entire variable domain, with the rest obtained from reference TRBV14 and TRBJ2-7, is as follows: EAGVTQFPSHSVIEKGQTVTLRCDPISGHDNLYWYRRVMGKEIKFLLHFVKESKQDESGMPNNRFLAERTGGTYSTLKVQPAELEDSGVYFCASSQDRGEYGYEQYFGPGTRLTVT.

The CDR3 nucleotides are TGTGCCAGCTCTCGAGCGGGAACGACAGATACGCAGTATTTT. This encodes CASSRAGTTDTQYF. The rearrangement links TRBV6-5 to TRBJ2-3, with 7 positions matching TRBD2. CDR1 MNHEY and CDR2 SVGAGI come from the germline V gene. With 8 bases clipped from V and 3 bases from J, the junction kept 8 bases outside the gene matches. The CDR3 consists of 14 residues.

Only one count was recorded for this clone. The V call is TRBV6-6, the J call TRBJ1-6, with D possibly TRBD1 on 5 matching bases. The germline V gene encodes CDR1 MNHNY and CDR2 SVGAGI (reference sequence). V dropped 8 bases and J dropped 8 bases, with 10 bases sitting between them. CDR3 size: 12 residues. The CDR3 region has the DNA TGTGCCAGCGGGAGAGGGGATTCACCCCTCCACTTT. It codes for CASGRGDSPLHF.

The chain is built from TRBV29-1 and TRBJ2-3, with D maybe TRBD2 (6 bases). Germline values: CDR1 SQVTM, CDR2 ANQGSEA. V lost 4 bases, J lost 5 bases, and 16 bases lay in between. This CDR3 contains 14 residues. CDR3 nucleotide sequence: TGCAGCGTTGCCGAGCCCCGGGGAGGAGATACGCAGTATTTT. Residues: CSVAEPRGGDTQYF.

This rearrangement joins TRBV7-2 to TRBJ2-1; 9 bases match TRBD1. This CDR3 comprises 15 residues. V was clipped by 5 bases and J by 4 bases; unmatched bases: 6. Germline V lookup: CDR1 SGHTA, CDR2 FQGNSA. CDR3 sequence: CASSRRQGVYNEQFF. As DNA, the CDR3 is TGTGCCAGCAGCCGTAGACAGGGGGTATACAATGAGCAGTTCTTC.

This clone occurred a few times. The chain is built from TRBV29-1 and TRBJ2-7; possibly TRBD1 for D (6 bases). Trimming pared 5 bases from V and 0 bases from J, leaving 20 bases between. CDR1 SQVTM and CDR2 ANQGSEA come from the germline V gene. The CDR3 sequence is 16 residues long. The CDR3 DNA sequence: TGCAGCGTTTATGCCCATACAGGGAGCCTCTCCTACGAGCAGTACTTC. Protein product: CSVYAHTGSLSYEQYF.

Points on this clone: This sample also contains other DNA sequences that code for the same CDR3. The chain is built from TRBV18 and TRBJ2-5; D gene uncertain. CDR3 length: 11 residues. Trimming removed 2 bases at V and 5 bases at J, with 3 bases between. CDR1 is KGHSH, CDR2 LQKENI, per germline. The CDR3 region has the DNA TGTGCCAGCTCACCAGATGAGACCCAGTACTTC. Protein sequence: CASSPDETQYF.

The J gene is TRBJ1-1, the V gene TRBV29-1; possible D gene TRBD1, 6 bases. Germline-derived CDR1 and CDR2 are SQVTM and ANQGSEA. With 5 bases removed from V and 1 base from J, the gap between germline ends came to 8 bases. The length of the CDR3 is 12 residues. In DNA form, the CDR3 reads TGCAGCGTTTGGGGGCGGAACACTGAAGCTTTCTTT. Its protein product is CSVWGRNTEAFF.

The rearrangement uses TRBV6-4 and TRBJ2-3; TRBD2 aligns across 8 bases. Germline V gene data show CDR1 as MRHNA and CDR2 as SNTAGT. The CDR3 has 13 residues. The trim removed 6 bases at V and 6 bases at J, leaving 5 bases unmatched. CDR3 nucleotide sequence: TGTGCCAGCAGCGTGACTAGCGAGGATACGCAGTATTTT. Amino acids: CASSVTSEDTQYF.

The chain is built from TRBV30 and TRBJ2-1; D remains ambiguous. The CDR3 extends over 14 amino acids. Germline V gene data show CDR1 as GTSNPN and CDR2 as SVGIG (reference sequence). V lost 8 bases and J 0 bases, leaving 14 bases between the germline ends. For the CDR3, the DNA is TGTGCCAGAGGACGGTTAAGCTCCTACAATGAGCAGTTCTTC. Its protein is CARGRLSSYNEQFF. The full variable domain, completed using reference TRBV30 and TRBJ2-1, is SQTIHQWPATLVQPVGSPLSLECTVEGTSNPNLYWYRQAAGRGLQLLFYSVGIGQISSEVPQNLSASRPQDRQFILSSKKLLLSDSGFYLCARGRLSSYNEQFFGPGTRLTVL.

In nucleotides, the CDR3 is TGTGCCAGCAGCGAACTAGCGGGAGGGCCCCAGACCCAGTACTTC. Protein sequence: CASSELAGGPQTQYF. J is TRBJ2-5 and V is TRBV7-9; TRBD2 matches at 13 bases. With 5 bases clipped from V and 6 bases from J, the junction kept 6 bases outside the gene matches. This CDR3 is built from 15 residues. Germline-derived CDR1 and CDR2 are SEHNR and FQNEAQ (reference sequence).

This chain joins TRBV6-4 and TRBJ2-1; TRBD2 agrees at 12 bases. The CDR3 has 14 amino acids. Germline lookup yields CDR1 MRHNA and CDR2 SNTAGT. The trim removed 4 bases at V and 9 bases at J, leaving 4 bases unmatched. DNA of the CDR3: TGTGCCAGCAGTGGCCTAGCGGGAGGGGGTGAGCAGTTCTTC. This encodes CASSGLAGGGEQFF.

The chain uses TRBV5-1 and TRBJ2-3; D uncertain. The germline CDR1 and CDR2 sequences are SGHRS and YFSETQ. CDR3 length equals 12 residues. V lost 2 bases and J lost 2, with 3 bases in between. The CDR3 sequence: CASSFLTDTQYF. CDR3 sequence (DNA): TGCGCCAGCAGCTTCCTCACAGATACGCAGTATTTT.

This clone has only one observation. The chain joins TRBV15 to TRBJ2-3; 7 bases match TRBD2. Looked up from germline, CDR1 is LNHNV and CDR2 is YYDKDF (reference sequence). The CDR3 has 15 residues. J lost 7 bases, V lost 3 bases, and 10 bases had no gene match. CDR3 loop: CATSRHQLARYTQYF. The CDR3 DNA reads TGTGCCACCAGCAGGCACCAACTAGCGCGGTATACGCAGTATTTT.

J is TRBJ2-2 and V is TRBV18, with D perhaps matching TRBD2 (5 bases). Germline loops: CDR1 KGHSH, CDR2 LQKENI. The germline V and J ends were trimmed by 3 bases and 2 bases, with 10 bases remaining between them. This CDR3 has 15 residues. The CDR3 here is CASSPFGVNTGELFF. The CDR3 region has the DNA TGTGCCAGCTCACCGTTCGGGGTCAACACCGGGGAGCTGTTTTTT.

The rearrangement joins TRBV12-3 or TRBV12-4 to TRBJ2-7, with a weak D call TRBD1 (5 bases). Trimming took 5 bases from V and 2 from J, leaving 10 bases between them. The CDR3 contains 13 residues. For the CDR3, the DNA is TGTGCCAGCAGTACACAAGGGGCCTACGAGCAGTACTTC. It encodes CASSTQGAYEQYF.

This chain connects TRBV20-1 to TRBJ2-5, with a weak D call TRBD2 (5 bases). The CDR3 has 11 residues. Per the germline V gene, CDR1 is DFQATT and CDR2 is SNEGSKA (reference sequence). V lost 7 bases and J lost 7, with 13 bases in between. CDR3 DNA sequence: TGCAGTGAGTGGGCTGAGGGGACCCAGTACTTC. Protein product: CSEWAEGTQYF.

This clone was recorded a few times. The chain couples TRBV11-2 to TRBJ1-2; possibly TRBD1 for D (5 bases). The CDR3 runs 14 residues. V was clipped by 1 base and J by 8 bases, with 14 bases between them. CDR1 and CDR2 (germline): SGHAT, FQNNGV. Written as DNA, the CDR3 is TGTGCCAGCAGCTTAGTTCCCACAGGAGGAGGCTACACCTTC. Protein sequence: CASSLVPTGGGYTF.